This T cell receptor (beta chain) emerged from a study of chemoradiotherapy in HPV16-positive cancers. At the level of the study: Candidate HPV-specific T-cell clones and common TCR motifs came from functional assays in two HPV16-positive patients.

General study findings and limits: Candidate HPV-specific clones and E7-related TCR motifs grew in tumor during treatment. Functional assays defining HPV-specific T cells used only a couple of HPV16-positive patients. HPV-responsive T-cell expansion during chemoradiotherapy was linked to improved recurrence-free survival in HPV16-positive patients.

This CDR3 contains 13 residues. The germline V gene encodes CDR1 PRHDT and CDR2 FYEKMQ (reference sequence). V gave up 4 bases and J gave up 8 bases; unmatched junction bases: 3. This clone was recorded a few times. Its target is unknown. Here immunoSEQ multiplex PCR was the method, and the copy in TCRdb shows in-frame clones only, minus some. The sample carries around 9,000 clones, roughly 71% recorded once. The receptor's source is a human donor with HPV-associated anogenital cancer. Sequencing used tumor tissue, obtained from a patient who underwent chemoradiotherapy. The V gene is TRBV13, the J gene TRBJ1-2; 11 bases are a match to TRBD1. The CDR3 DNA reads as TGTGCCAGCAGCTGGGACAGGGGGGGCGGCTACACCTTC. This translates into CASSWDRGGGYTF.